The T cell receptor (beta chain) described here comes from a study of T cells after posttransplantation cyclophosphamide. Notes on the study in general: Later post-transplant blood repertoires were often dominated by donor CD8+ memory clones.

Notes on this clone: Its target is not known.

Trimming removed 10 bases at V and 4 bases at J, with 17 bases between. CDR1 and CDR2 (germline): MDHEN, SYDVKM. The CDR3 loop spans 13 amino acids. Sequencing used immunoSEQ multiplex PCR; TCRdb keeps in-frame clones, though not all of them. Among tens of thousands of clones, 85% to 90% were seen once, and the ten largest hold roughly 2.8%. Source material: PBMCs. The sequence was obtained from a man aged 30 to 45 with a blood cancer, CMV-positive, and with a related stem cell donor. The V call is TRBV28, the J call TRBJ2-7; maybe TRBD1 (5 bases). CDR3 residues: CATSGAMGYEQYF. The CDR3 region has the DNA TGTGCCACCTCTGGGGCGATGGGGTACGAGCAGTACTTC.